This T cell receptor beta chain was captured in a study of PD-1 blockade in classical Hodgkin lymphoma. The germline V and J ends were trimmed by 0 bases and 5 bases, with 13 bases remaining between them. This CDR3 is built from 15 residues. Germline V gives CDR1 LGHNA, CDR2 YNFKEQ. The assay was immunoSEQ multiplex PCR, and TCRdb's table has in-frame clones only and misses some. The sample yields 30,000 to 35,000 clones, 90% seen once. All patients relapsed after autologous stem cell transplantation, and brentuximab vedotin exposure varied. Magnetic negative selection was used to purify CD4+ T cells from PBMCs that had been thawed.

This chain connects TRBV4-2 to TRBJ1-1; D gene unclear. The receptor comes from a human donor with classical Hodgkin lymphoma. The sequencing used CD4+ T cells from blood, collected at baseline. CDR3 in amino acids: CASSQEVSAGTEAFF. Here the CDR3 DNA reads TGTGCCAGCAGCCAAGAGGTATCAGCGGGAACTGAAGCTTTCTTT.